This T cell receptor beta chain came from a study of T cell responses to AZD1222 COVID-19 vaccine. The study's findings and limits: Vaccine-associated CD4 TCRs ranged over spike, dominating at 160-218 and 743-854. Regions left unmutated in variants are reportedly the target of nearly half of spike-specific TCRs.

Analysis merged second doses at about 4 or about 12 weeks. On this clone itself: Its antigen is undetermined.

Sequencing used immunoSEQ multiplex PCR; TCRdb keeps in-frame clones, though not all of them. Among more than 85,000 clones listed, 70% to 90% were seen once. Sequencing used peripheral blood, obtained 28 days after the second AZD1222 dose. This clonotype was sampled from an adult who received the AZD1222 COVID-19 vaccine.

The DNA of the CDR3 is TGTGCCAGCAGGGACCGGGACGGAAATTCACCCCTCCACTTT. As protein: CASRDRDGNSPLHF. This chain connects TRBV3-1 (or the pseudogene TRBV3-2) to TRBJ1-6; tentative D call: TRBD1 (5 bases). CDR1 and CDR2 (germline): LGHDT, YNNKEL (reference sequence). This CDR3 has 14 residues. Trimming pared 6 bases from V and 7 bases from J, leaving 13 bases between.